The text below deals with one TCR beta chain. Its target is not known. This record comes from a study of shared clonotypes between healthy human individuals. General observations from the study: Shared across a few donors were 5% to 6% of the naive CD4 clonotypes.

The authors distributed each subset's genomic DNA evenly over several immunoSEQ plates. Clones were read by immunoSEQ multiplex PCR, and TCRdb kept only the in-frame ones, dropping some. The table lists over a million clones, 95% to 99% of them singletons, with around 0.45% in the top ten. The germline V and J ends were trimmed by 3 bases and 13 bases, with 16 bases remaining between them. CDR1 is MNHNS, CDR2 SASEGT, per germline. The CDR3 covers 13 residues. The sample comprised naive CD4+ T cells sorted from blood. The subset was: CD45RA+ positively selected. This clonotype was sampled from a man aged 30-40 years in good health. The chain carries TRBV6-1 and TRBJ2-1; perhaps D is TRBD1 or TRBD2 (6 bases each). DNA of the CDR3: TGTGCCAGCAGTGAGCGGGGACACCGTCGTCAGTTCTTC. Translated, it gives CASSERGHRRQFF.